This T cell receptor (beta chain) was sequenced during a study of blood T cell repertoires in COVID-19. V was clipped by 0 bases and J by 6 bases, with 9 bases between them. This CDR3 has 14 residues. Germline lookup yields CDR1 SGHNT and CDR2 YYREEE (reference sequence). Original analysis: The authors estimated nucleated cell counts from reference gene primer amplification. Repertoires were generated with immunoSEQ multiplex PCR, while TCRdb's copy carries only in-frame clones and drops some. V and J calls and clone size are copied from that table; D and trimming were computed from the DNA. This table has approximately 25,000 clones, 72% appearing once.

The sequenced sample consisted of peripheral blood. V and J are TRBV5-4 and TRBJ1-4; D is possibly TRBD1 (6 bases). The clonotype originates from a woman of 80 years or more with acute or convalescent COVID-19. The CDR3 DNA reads TGTGCCAGCAGCTTGGGAGGGACACATGAAAAACTGTTTTTT. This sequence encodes CASSLGGTHEKLFF.